This TCR beta chain was obtained from a study of vaccination and CD4 T cells after COVID-19. Worth noting for this clonotype: Its antigen is still unknown.

Documented treatment: roughly nine-day PBMC culture with coronavirus spike peptide pools or control peptides (ViraFEST assay). March to December 2020 was the span of positive PCR dates, which predated US Alpha, Beta and Delta variants. Germline CDR1 and CDR2: MNHNS and SASEGT. The CDR3 spans 15 residues. Trimming removed 5 bases at V and 7 bases at J, with 18 bases between. Oncomine TCR Beta short-read sequencing was applied to DNA from cultured CD4+ T cells. Once CD4+ T cells had been cultured, genomic DNA was extracted from them. MiXCR, run by TCRdb on the PCR reads, gives a single entry per CDR3 protein. Found here are under 30,000 distinct CDR3 sequences, 35% to 55% of them singletons; the top ten hold around 6.9%.

The sequence derives from a human donor who had recovered from COVID-19. The material sequenced was CD4+ T cells from blood, cultured in vitro. This sequence joins TRBV6-1 and TRBJ2-1, with TRBD2 as a possible D gene (6 bases). CDR3 sequence: CASSPRGGTGNEQFF. The CDR3 nucleotides read TGTGCCAGCAGTCCCCGGGGAGGTACGGGTAATGAGCAGTTCTTC.